These 26 T cell receptor beta chains came from one sample sequenced in a study of blood T cell repertoires in COVID-19. The protocol was immunoSEQ multiplex PCR, while the TCRdb copy is restricted to in-frame clones and leaves out a portion. The sample carries about 80,000 clones, about 70% recorded once. The sample comprised peripheral blood. These TCRs come from a man over 45 with active or convalescent COVID-19.

The gene calls are TRBV5-6 and TRBJ1-3; D is unresolved. The CDR3 has 14 residues. Between the trimmed V and J ends, which lost 4 bases and 2 bases, there was a span of 10 bases. The germline V gene encodes CDR1 SGHDT and CDR2 YYEEEE. The chain's CDR3 is CASSRRETGNTIYF. CDR3 sequence (DNA): TGTGCCAGCAGCCGACGGGAGACTGGAAACACCATATATTTT.

This clone was found once. This chain connects TRBV6-5 to TRBJ1-3; TRBD1 matches 9 bases. The CDR3 loop spans 15 amino acids. Germline lookup yields CDR1 MNHEY and CDR2 SVGAGI. With 1 base clipped from V and 3 bases from J, the junction kept 1 base outside the gene matches. The CDR3 DNA follows: TGTGCCAGCAGTTACTACAGGGGGCTTGGAAACACCATATATTTT. Translating gives CASSYYRGLGNTIYF.

The chain links TRBV18 to TRBJ2-3; the D gene is possibly TRBD1 (5 bases). This CDR3 has 13 amino acids. CDR1 is KGHSH, CDR2 LQKENI, per germline. V was pared by 4 bases and J by 6 bases, with 11 bases between. CDR3 region: CASSRGGADTQYF. The CDR3 bases are TGTGCCAGCTCACGGGGCGGTGCGGATACGCAGTATTTT.

The chain couples TRBV7-8 to TRBJ1-3; 8 bases are shared with TRBD1. The CDR3 covers 15 residues. V lost 5 bases to trimming and J lost 4 bases; unmatched junction nucleotides: 7. The germline V gene encodes CDR1 SGHVS and CDR2 FQNEAQ. For the CDR3, the DNA is TGTGCCAGCAGCCCGGACAGGGCAGGAGGAAACACCATATATTTT. Its translation: CASSPDRAGGNTIYF.

The chain uses TRBV5-5 and TRBJ2-2; 7 bases fit TRBD1. The V and J ends lost 0 bases and 1 base, in that order; junction bases with no gene match: 0. The CDR3 sequence is 15 residues long. The germline CDR1 and CDR2 sequences are SGHKS and YYEKEE (reference sequence). The CDR3 DNA reads TGTGCCAGCAGCTTGGGGACAGGGAACACCGGGGAGCTGTTTTTT. Its protein product is CASSLGTGNTGELFF.

V usage is TRBV14 and J usage is TRBJ1-3; a weak D match, TRBD1 (5 bases). The germline V and J ends were trimmed by 3 bases and 2 bases, with 14 bases remaining between them. The CDR3 totals 16 residues. CDR1 SGHDN and CDR2 FVKESK come from the germline V gene. The CDR3 loop reads CASSHPGGATGNTIYF. The CDR3 bases are TGTGCCAGCAGCCACCCTGGAGGGGCCACTGGAAACACCATATATTTT.

The J gene is TRBJ2-2, the V gene TRBV12-3 or TRBV12-4; D remains ambiguous. Between the trimmed V and J ends, which lost 3 bases and 7 bases, there was a span of 3 bases. The CDR3 spans 11 residues. CDR3 loop: CASSFSGELFF. The CDR3, as DNA: TGTGCCAGCAGTTTTAGCGGGGAGCTGTTTTTT.

There are a few counts of this clone. The chain combines TRBV29-1 with TRBJ2-1; D uncertain. With 7 bases removed from V and 0 bases from J, the gap between germline ends came to 13 bases. The CDR3 contains 14 residues. Per germline, CDR1 SQVTM and CDR2 ANQGSEA. CDR3 bases: TGCAGCGCCATCGACACCAACTCCTACAATGAGCAGTTCTTC. Its translation: CSAIDTNSYNEQFF.

This rearrangement joins TRBV19 to TRBJ2-3; TRBD2 agrees at 7 bases. Germline V CDR1 and CDR2: LNHDA, SQIVND (reference sequence). The CDR3 sequence is 15 residues long. Trimming at V came to 4 bases and at J to 2 bases, leaving 6 bases not matched to a gene. CDR3 nucleotides: TGTGCCAGTAGTACCCTAGCGGACACCACAGATACGCAGTATTTT. Residues: CASSTLADTTDTQYF.

The sample holds one count of this clone. This chain uses TRBV29-1 with TRBJ2-3, with TRBD2 matching 9 bases. V was pared by 5 bases and J by 1 base, with 13 bases of the junction left unmatched. In germline, CDR1 is SQVTM, CDR2 ANQGSEA. The CDR3 extends over 17 amino acids. CDR3 sequence (DNA): TGCAGCGTTCAGCGGTTGGGCGGGGGGGCCGGCACAGATACGCAGTATTTT. Protein product: CSVQRLGGGAGTDTQYF.

The V gene is TRBV6-5, the J gene TRBJ1-2; no firm D call. In germline, CDR1 is MNHEY, CDR2 SVGAGI. Trimming pared 7 bases from V and 4 bases from J, leaving 13 bases between. The CDR3 loop spans 13 amino acids. The CDR3 sequence is CASKPDTFYGYTF. The DNA of the CDR3 is TGTGCCAGCAAACCAGACACCTTCTATGGCTACACCTTC.

This clone has only one observation. The same CDR3 arises from other DNA sequences in this sample as well. The gene calls are TRBV18 and TRBJ2-7; 8 nucleotides match TRBD1. Germline trimming cut 2 bases from V and 5 bases from J; bases unmatched to any gene: 2. The CDR3 is 13 residues long. Germline CDR1 is KGHSH and CDR2 is LQKENI. In nucleotides, the CDR3 is TGTGCCAGCTCACCATCAGGGGGCAACGAGCAGTACTTC. Its protein is CASSPSGGNEQYF.

The CDR3, as DNA: TGCGCCAGCAGCCAGACAGGGGTTAGGGAGACCCAGTACTTC. Encoded protein: CASSQTGVRETQYF. The chain joins TRBV5-1 to TRBJ2-5; 8 bases agree with TRBD1. CDR3 length: 14 amino acids. V was pared by 4 bases and J by 5 bases, with 7 bases of the junction left unmatched. Germline CDR1 SGHRS, CDR2 YFSETQ. The whole variable domain, filled in from reference TRBV5-1 and TRBJ2-5, reads KAGVTQTPRYLIKTRGQQVTLSCSPISGHRSVSWYQQTPGQGLQFLFEYFSETQRNKGNFPGRFSGRQFSNSRSEMNVSTLELGDSALYLCASSQTGVRETQYFGPGTRLLVL.

This chain connects TRBV19 to TRBJ1-3; 7 bases fit TRBD1. V lost 7 bases and J lost 7; bases outside the gene matches: 10. There are 14 residues in the CDR3. The germline V gene encodes CDR1 LNHDA and CDR2 SQIVND (reference sequence). CDR3 coding DNA: TGTGCCAGTACTCCCGAGGGGGCCACGAACACCATATATTTT. It is translated as CASTPEGATNTIYF.

The J gene is TRBJ2-7, the V gene TRBV6-5; 9 bases align to TRBD1. This CDR3 is built from 15 residues. V dropped 6 bases and J dropped 2; count of bases not matched to a gene: 8. The germline CDR1 and CDR2 sequences are MNHEY and SVGAGI. The CDR3 spells CASRPPGQGTYEQYF. The CDR3 region has the DNA TGTGCCAGCAGACCCCCGGGACAGGGAACCTACGAGCAGTACTTC.

The chain recombines TRBV29-1 with TRBJ1-3; 10 nucleotides match TRBD1. The germline V gene encodes CDR1 SQVTM and CDR2 ANQGSEA. The CDR3 has 17 residues. Trimming at V came to 2 bases and at J to 9 bases, leaving 16 bases not matched to a gene. CDR3 in amino acids: CSVEKPDRGSSGGTIYF. The CDR3 DNA reads TGCAGCGTTGAAAAGCCGGACAGGGGGTCCTCGGGAGGCACCATATATTTT.

The chain is built from TRBV11-3 and TRBJ1-3; TRBD1 is a possible D gene (6 bases). The germline CDR1 and CDR2 sequences are SGHNT and YENEEA. Trimming took 4 bases from V and 9 from J, leaving 13 bases between them. The CDR3 extends over 13 amino acids. For the CDR3, the DNA is TGTGCCAGCAGCTCCGAGGGGGGGTCCACCATATATTTT. Protein: CASSSEGGSTIYF.

The chain recombines TRBV5-6 with TRBJ1-1, with D uncertain. V lost 0 bases to trimming and J lost 2 bases, with 8 bases between them. The CDR3 covers 14 residues. CDR1 is SGHDT and CDR2 is YYEEEE in the germline V gene. The DNA for the CDR3 is TGTGCCAGCAGCTTGGAGCGGAGTAACACTGAAGCTTTCTTT. Translation gives CASSLERSNTEAFF. The whole variable domain, filled in from reference TRBV5-6 and TRBJ1-1, reads DAGVTQSPTHLIKTRGQQVTLRCSPKSGHDTVSWYQQALGQGPQFIFQYYEEEERQRGNFPDRFSGHQFPNYSSELNVNALLLGDSALYLCASSLERSNTEAFFGQGTRLTVV.

The genes are TRBV6-4 and TRBJ2-2; TRBD2 agrees at 10 bases. Germline CDR1 reads MRHNA; CDR2 reads SNTAGT. V dropped 5 bases and J dropped 4; count of bases not matched to a gene: 4. The CDR3 runs 15 residues. The CDR3 DNA follows: TGTGCCAGCAGTCGGACTAGCGGCCTCACCGGGGAGCTGTTTTTT. It encodes CASSRTSGLTGELFF.

V usage is TRBV9 and J usage is TRBJ1-5; D possibly corresponds to TRBD1 (6 bases). Germline lookup yields CDR1 SGDLS and CDR2 YYNGEE. The V and J ends lost 0 bases and 4 bases respectively, with 8 bases between them. The CDR3 extends over 14 amino acids. The CDR3 sequence: CASSVEGGNQPQHF. The CDR3 DNA follows: TGTGCCAGCAGCGTAGAGGGGGGGAATCAGCCCCAGCATTTT.

The rearrangement joins TRBV7-3 to TRBJ2-5; D unclear. The CDR3 is 11 amino acids. The V end lost 4 bases, the J end lost 4 bases, and 4 bases lay between the germline ends. Germline values: CDR1 SGHTA, CDR2 FQGTGA. CDR3 sequence (DNA): TGTGCCAGCAGCTCTAGAGAGACCCAGTACTTC. It specifies CASSSRETQYF.

V usage is TRBV27 and J usage is TRBJ1-2; D is perhaps TRBD1 (6 bases). From germline, CDR1 is MNHEY and CDR2 SMNVEV (reference sequence). This CDR3 region has 14 residues. V was clipped by 5 bases and J by 2 bases, with 12 bases between them. CDR3 DNA sequence: TGTGCCAGCAGTCCGGGACACCGGAACTATGGCTACACCTTC. It specifies CASSPGHRNYGYTF.

This clone occurred a few times. Other DNA sequences in the same sample also yield this CDR3. The V call is TRBV5-4, the J call TRBJ2-6; D is unclear. There are 16 residues in the CDR3. Germline V gene sequence: CDR1 SGHNT, CDR2 YYREEE (reference sequence). Between the trimmed V and J ends, which lost 0 bases and 0 bases, there was a span of 7 bases. This CDR3 reads CASSLATASGANVLTF. Here the CDR3 DNA reads TGTGCCAGCAGCTTGGCCACAGCCTCTGGGGCCAACGTCCTGACTTTC.

This clone has only a few counts. V usage is TRBV18 and J usage is TRBJ1-5; D is uncertain. V lost 6 bases, J lost 0 bases, and 18 bases lay in between. The CDR3 runs 17 residues. Germline CDR1 and CDR2: KGHSH and LQKENI. CDR3 residues: CASSIKGTGNSNQPQHF. Here the CDR3 DNA reads TGTGCCAGCTCCATAAAGGGTACGGGAAATAGCAATCAGCCCCAGCATTTT.

The V call is TRBV2, the J call TRBJ1-1; D not certain. Trimming took off 7 bases at V and 6 bases at J, with 9 bases between the two ends. The CDR3 runs 11 residues. Germline CDR1 reads SNHLY; CDR2 reads FYNNEI. Here the CDR3 reads CASNQVAEAFF. The CDR3 bases are TGTGCCAGCAACCAGGTGGCTGAAGCTTTCTTT. The full variable domain, completed using reference TRBV2 and TRBJ1-1, is EPEVTQTPSHQVTQMGQEVILRCVPISNHLYFYWYRQILGQKVEFLVSFYNNEISEKSEIFDDQFSVERPDGSNFTLKIRSTKLEDSAMYFCASNQVAEAFFGQGTRLTVV.

This sequence joins TRBV3-1 (or the pseudogene TRBV3-2) and TRBJ1-1; D is ambiguous. The germline V gene encodes CDR1 LGHDT and CDR2 YNNKEL (reference sequence). The V gene lost 4 bases and the J gene lost 5 bases, with 17 bases spanning the gap. CDR3 length: 15 residues. As DNA, the CDR3 is TGTGCCAGCAGCCTCACGCCCCGAGGTGGTACTGAAGCTTTCTTT. This gives the protein CASSLTPRGGTEAFF.